A selection of T cell receptor beta chains follows, all from one sample in a study of shared clonotypes between healthy human individuals. This table comes from immunoSEQ multiplex PCR, and its TCRdb copy is limited to in-frame clones, with some not included. The top ten hold more than 0.95% of the sample, which has just over 2,000,000 clones, over 85% seen once. Sequenced: naive CD8+ T cells sorted from blood. All receptors derive from a man aged 18 to 30 in good health. Both conserved end residues are part of each CDR3. D genes are given only for firm matches. Size is stated for part of the rows, as once, few or many counts, or as a class when the clone is expanded.

V gene,J gene,clone size,D gene,CDR3 protein,CDR3 DNA
TRBV2,TRBJ1-2,.,TRBD1,CASRDTGGGNYGYTF,TGTGCCAGCAGAGATACAGGGGGGGGAAACTATGGCTACACCTTC
TRBV10-2,TRBJ2-7,.,TRBD1,CASSPSGTVYEQYF,TGCGCCAGCAGTCCCTCCGGGACAGTCTACGAGCAGTACTTC
TRBV30,TRBJ1-2,.,.,CAWSVRRDSDGYTF,TGTGCCTGGAGTGTACGAAGGGATTCCGATGGCTACACCTTC
TRBV9,TRBJ1-2,.,TRBD1,CASSPLSTGPLIYGYTF,TGTGCCAGCAGCCCCCTATCGACAGGGCCATTGATCTATGGCTACACCTTC
TRBV19,TRBJ1-6,.,TRBD1,CASSITLGQGARNSPLHF,TGTGCCAGTAGCATAACCCTGGGACAGGGGGCGAGAAATTCACCCCTCCACTTT
TRBV11-2,TRBJ1-6,.,.,CASSATGFNSPLHF,TGTGCCAGCAGCGCAACAGGGTTCAATTCACCCCTCCACTTT
TRBV7-9,TRBJ2-7,.,.,CASSLGSVSSYEQYF,TGTGCCAGCAGCCTAGGCTCGGTAAGCTCCTACGAGCAGTACTTC
TRBV9,TRBJ1-6,.,.,CASSVATGRSPLHF,TGTGCCAGCAGCGTAGCTACAGGGCGGTCACCCCTCCACTTT
TRBV27,TRBJ2-7,.,TRBD1,CASSPQDRAYEQYF,TGTGCCAGCAGTCCCCAGGACAGGGCCTACGAGCAGTACTTC
TRBV30,TRBJ2-3,once,.,CAWSLVRTDTQYF,TGTGCCTGGAGTCTAGTCCGCACAGATACGCAGTATTTT
TRBV27,TRBJ1-1,once,TRBD1,CASSPMTPQGPATEAFF,TGTGCCAGCAGTCCAATGACCCCACAGGGGCCGGCCACTGAAGCTTTCTTT
TRBV27,TRBJ2-1,.,TRBD1,CASREDRDRGPYNEQFF,TGTGCCAGCAGAGAAGACCGGGACAGGGGCCCCTACAATGAGCAGTTCTTC
TRBV28,TRBJ2-7,.,TRBD1,CASRTGAPYEQYF,TGTGCCAGCCGGACAGGGGCCCCCTACGAGCAGTACTTC
TRBV19,TRBJ1-1,.,.,CASSMRPNTEAFF,TGTGCCAGTAGTATGAGGCCGAACACTGAAGCTTTCTTT
TRBV29-1,TRBJ2-1,.,.,CSVELHPDEQFF,TGCAGCGTTGAATTACACCCCGATGAGCAGTTCTTC
TRBV11-2,TRBJ2-7,.,TRBD1,CASSPHPTGGPGEQYF,TGTGCCAGCAGCCCGCACCCGACAGGGGGCCCGGGGGAGCAGTACTTC
TRBV7-9,TRBJ2-3,.,.,CASSPGTDTQYF,TGTGCCAGCAGCCCGGGCACAGATACGCAGTATTTT
TRBV6-5,TRBJ1-4,.,.,CASSYGAGTNEKLFF,TGTGCCAGCAGTTACGGTGCCGGAACTAATGAAAAACTGTTTTTT
TRBV6-1,TRBJ2-7,.,.,CASTPGGNEQYF,TGTGCCAGCACCCCGGGCGGGAACGAGCAGTACTTC
TRBV19,TRBJ1-4,.,.,CASSKGGEEKLFF,TGTGCCAGTAGTAAGGGGGGCGAAGAAAAACTGTTTTTT
TRBV28,TRBJ2-7,.,.,CASSLRDEAYEQYF,TGTGCCAGCAGTTTAAGGGACGAAGCCTACGAGCAGTACTTC
TRBV28,TRBJ1-4,.,TRBD1,CASRMDRGATNEKLFF,TGTGCCAGCAGGATGGACAGGGGGGCAACTAATGAAAAACTGTTTTTT
TRBV27,TRBJ2-3,.,TRBD2,CASSWGTSGGTDTQYF,TGTGCCAGCAGTTGGGGGACTAGCGGTGGCACAGATACGCAGTATTTT
TRBV5-1,TRBJ2-7,.,.,CASSLDLAFSYEQYF,TGCGCCAGCAGCTTGGATCTAGCGTTCTCCTACGAGCAGTACTTC
TRBV6-5,TRBJ2-1,.,TRBD2,CASSYSGGEQFF,TGTGCCAGCAGTTATTCGGGGGGTGAGCAGTTCTTC
TRBV5-1,TRBJ2-7,once,.,CASSPTRDYEQYF,TGCGCCAGCAGCCCAACAAGGGACTACGAGCAGTACTTC
TRBV13,TRBJ2-4,.,TRBD2,CASSSPSGRVGKNIQYF,TGTGCCAGCAGCTCCCCTAGTGGGAGGGTGGGCAAAAACATTCAGTACTTC
TRBV25-1,TRBJ1-2,.,TRBD1,CASSDSPTGAGYTF,TGTGCCAGCAGCGATTCCCCTACAGGGGCCGGCTACACCTTC
TRBV7-9,TRBJ2-7,.,.,CASSYPLGGYEQYF,TGTGCCAGCAGCTACCCTTTAGGGGGCTACGAGCAGTACTTC
TRBV19,TRBJ2-7,once,TRBD1,CASSALWTGRYEQYF,TGTGCCAGTAGTGCTTTATGGACAGGGCGGTACGAGCAGTACTTC
TRBV19,TRBJ2-1,.,.,CASSIVFGGEQFF,TGTGCCAGTAGTATCGTTTTTGGCGGTGAGCAGTTCTTC
TRBV13,TRBJ2-7,.,.,CASSLGFRSTPFEEQYF,TGTGCCAGCAGCTTAGGATTCAGAAGTACCCCTTTCGAAGAGCAGTACTTC
TRBV5-6,TRBJ1-3,.,.,CASSLKVIWPGNTIYF,TGTGCCAGCAGCTTAAAGGTTATCTGGCCTGGAAACACCATATATTTT
TRBV7-3,TRBJ1-2,.,TRBD1,CASSSGTGGANYGYTF,TGTGCCAGCAGCTCGGGGACAGGCGGAGCTAACTATGGCTACACCTTC
TRBV19,TRBJ1-2,.,.,CASSLSGLTGGYTF,TGTGCCAGTAGTCTCAGTGGGCTTACTGGTGGCTACACCTTC
TRBV7-9,TRBJ2-1,.,.,CASSLESNEQFF,TGTGCCAGCAGCTTGGAGAGCAATGAGCAGTTCTTC
TRBV7-9,TRBJ2-5,once,TRBD2,CASLAGDRETQYF,TGTGCCAGTCTAGCGGGAGACAGAGAGACCCAGTACTTC
TRBV15,TRBJ1-3,.,.,CATSQGSGNTIYF,TGTGCCACCAGCCAGGGCTCTGGAAACACCATATATTTT
TRBV5-6,TRBJ2-2,.,.,CASSLGLAAGELFF,TGTGCCAGCAGCTTGGGGCTAGCTGCCGGGGAGCTGTTTTTT
TRBV28,TRBJ2-1,.,TRBD2,CASSFVVGLAEISYNEQFF,TGTGCCAGCAGTTTCGTTGTGGGACTAGCGGAGATCTCCTACAATGAGCAGTTCTTC
TRBV12-5,TRBJ2-7,.,TRBD1,CASDGTGPPPEQYF,TGTGCTAGTGACGGGACAGGGCCGCCCCCGGAGCAGTACTTC
TRBV25-1,TRBJ2-5,.,.,CASSEWGETQYF,TGTGCCAGCAGTGAGTGGGGAGAGACCCAGTACTTC
TRBV25-1,TRBJ2-7,.,TRBD1,CASREKGTGLHEQYF,TGTGCCAGCAGAGAAAAGGGGACAGGGCTCCACGAGCAGTACTTC
TRBV5-6,TRBJ2-2,once,TRBD2,CASSPLLAGGPGTGELFF,TGTGCCAGCAGCCCCCTGCTAGCGGGAGGGCCCGGCACCGGGGAGCTGTTTTTT
TRBV4-1,TRBJ2-1,.,.,CASSQGVWGNEQFF,TGCGCCAGCAGCCAGGGGGTCTGGGGCAATGAGCAGTTCTTC
TRBV4-1,TRBJ2-3,.,TRBD2,CASSPSQTSGTTDTQYF,TGCGCCAGCAGCCCGTCCCAGACTAGCGGGACAACAGATACGCAGTATTTT
TRBV7-6,TRBJ1-3,.,TRBD1,CASSTRGSHTIYF,TGTGCCAGCAGCACCAGGGGGTCGCACACCATATATTTT
TRBV7-8,TRBJ1-2,.,.,CASSLDGRYGYTF,TGTGCCAGCAGCTTAGACGGACGGTATGGCTACACCTTC
TRBV11-2,TRBJ2-5,.,TRBD2,CASSELAGGGEETQYF,TGTGCCAGCAGTGAACTAGCGGGAGGCGGTGAAGAGACCCAGTACTTC
TRBV9,TRBJ2-1,.,.,CASSVVSSAQEQFF,TGTGCCAGCAGCGTAGTTTCCAGCGCCCAAGAGCAGTTCTTC